The 4 T cell receptor beta chains given below trace back to one sample, sequenced in a study of shared T cell receptors in the human thymus. Repertoires were generated with immunoSEQ multiplex PCR, while TCRdb's copy carries only in-frame clones and drops some. The sample consists of roughly 550,000 clones, approximately 80% of them appearing once. This same sample was also taken into another study, of human thymus T cells.

The sequenced sample consisted of thymocytes. These receptors came from a boy in the first two years of life with a congenital heart defect.

The chain is built from TRBV10-3 and TRBJ2-3; 14 bases agree with TRBD2. With V trimmed by 6 bases and J by 4 bases, 3 bases remained unmatched. Germline-derived CDR1 and CDR2 are ENHRY and SYGVKD. The CDR3 contains 15 residues. CDR3 loop: CAIRGTSGRADTQYF. The CDR3 DNA follows: TGTGCCATCAGAGGGACTAGCGGGAGAGCAGATACGCAGTATTTT.

The chain combines TRBV9 with TRBJ2-3; D may be TRBD2 (6 bases). Germline V gene data show CDR1 as SGDLS and CDR2 as YYNGEE. CDR3 length: 16 residues. The V end lost 0 bases, the J end lost 1 base, and 12 bases lay between the germline ends. CDR3 region: CASSVVPGEGTDTQYF. Written as DNA, the CDR3 is TGTGCCAGCAGCGTAGTCCCGGGAGAGGGCACAGATACGCAGTATTTT.

This clone was observed a single time. The germline gene is not matched at one end of the junction; a read error may be the cause. The chain employs TRBV25-1 and TRBJ2-3, with D hard to call. Germline CDR1 is MGHDK and CDR2 is SYGVNS. The CDR3 has 11 amino acids. The CDR3 sequence is CASSSRDTQYF. CDR3 DNA sequence: TGTGCCAGTAGCAGCAGAGATACGCAGTATTTT.

The chain recombines TRBV11-3 with TRBJ2-7, with TRBD1 matching 8 bases. Trimming removed 1 base from V and 5 bases from J; junction bases left unmatched: 10. CDR3 length: 16 residues. The germline V gene encodes CDR1 SGHNT and CDR2 YENEEA. CDR3 bases: TGTGCCAGCAGCTTAGGGAGGACAGGGATTCTTGACGAGCAGTACTTC. Encoded protein: CASSLGRTGILDEQYF.